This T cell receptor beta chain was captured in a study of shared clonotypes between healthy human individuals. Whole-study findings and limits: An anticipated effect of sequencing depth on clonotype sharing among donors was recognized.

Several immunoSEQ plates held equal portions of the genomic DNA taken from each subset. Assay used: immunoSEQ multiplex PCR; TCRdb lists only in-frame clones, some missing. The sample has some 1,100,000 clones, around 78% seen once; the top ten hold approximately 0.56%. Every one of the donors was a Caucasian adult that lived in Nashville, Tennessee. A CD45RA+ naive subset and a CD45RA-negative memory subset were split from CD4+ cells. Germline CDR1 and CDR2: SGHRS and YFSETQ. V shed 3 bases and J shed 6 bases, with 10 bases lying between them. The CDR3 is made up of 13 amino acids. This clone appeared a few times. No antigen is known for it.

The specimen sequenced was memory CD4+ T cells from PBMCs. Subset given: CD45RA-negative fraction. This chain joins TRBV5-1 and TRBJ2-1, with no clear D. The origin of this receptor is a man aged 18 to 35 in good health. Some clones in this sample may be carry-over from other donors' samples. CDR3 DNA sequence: TGCGCCAGCAGCTCAAATTTAGGCAATGAGCAGTTCTTC. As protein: CASSSNLGNEQFF.